These 8 T cell receptor beta chains share one sample of origin, sequenced in a study of blood T cells in healthy people across ages. A sample-barcoded 5' primer and a J-beta primer mix were used in a second PCR of about 7 to 12 cycles. TCRdb re-called the 5' RACE reads with MiXCR, one entry per CDR3 protein. The sample has approximately 1.5 million distinct CDR3 sequences, approximately 32% seen once. Material for sequencing was blood. These receptors all stem from a woman younger than 45 in good health.

Concerning this clonotype itself: Being one base from a much bigger clone, this may be a read error. V is TRBV6-6 and J is TRBJ1-1; a possible D gene is TRBD1 (5 bases). This CDR3 region has 11 residues. From germline, CDR1 is MNHNY and CDR2 SVGAGI (reference sequence). V was cut by 8 bases and J by 4 bases, with 8 bases left in between. CDR3 region: CASGGSTEAFF. CDR3 in DNA: TGTGCCAGCGGGGGGAGCACTGAAGCTTTCTTT.

This clonotype was seen more than once but under ten times. This chain joins TRBV12-3 or TRBV12-4 and TRBJ2-7; no firm D call. This CDR3 has 12 amino acids. Trimming pared 6 bases from V and 3 bases from J, leaving 9 bases between. The CDR3 protein is CASSRNHYEQYF. The DNA of the CDR3 is TGTGCCAGCAGCCGAAATCACTACGAGCAGTACTTC.

V is TRBV28 and J is TRBJ1-2, with D possibly being TRBD1 (5 bases). The CDR3 covers 15 residues. CDR1 is MDHEN and CDR2 is SYDVKM in the germline V gene. The germline V and J ends were trimmed by 7 bases and 2 bases, with 17 bases remaining between them. The CDR3 DNA follows: TGTGCCAGCATATCTCTGGGGCAGGGAAACTATGGCTACACCTTC. This sequence encodes CASISLGQGNYGYTF.

This clonotype was found a few times. The CDR3: CSARDPQRGSTDTQYF. The CDR3 DNA sequence: TGCAGTGCTAGAGATCCTCAGCGGGGGAGCACAGATACGCAGTATTTT. This chain connects TRBV20-1 to TRBJ2-3; 8 positions agree with TRBD2. CDR1 and CDR2 (germline): DFQATT, SNEGSKA (reference sequence). The CDR3 contains 16 residues. Losses at the gene ends were 0 bases for V and 0 bases for J; bases not matched to a gene: 5.

V usage is TRBV2 and J usage is TRBJ2-5; TRBD2 matches at 9 bases. J gave up 0 bases and V 5 bases, and 4 bases lay outside the gene matches. The length of the CDR3 is 15 residues. Germline loops: CDR1 SNHLY, CDR2 FYNNEI. The CDR3 DNA is TGTGCCAGCAGTTTAGCGGGAGAGTACCAAGAGACCCAGTACTTC. It encodes CASSLAGEYQETQYF. The full variable domain, rest sourced from reference TRBV2 and TRBJ2-5, is EPEVTQTPSHQVTQMGQEVILRCVPISNHLYFYWYRQILGQKVEFLVSFYNNEISEKSEIFDDQFSVERPDGSNFTLKIRSTKLEDSAMYFCASSLAGEYQETQYFGPGTRLLVL.

This clonotype was detected a few times. J is TRBJ2-7 and V is TRBV6-1, with TRBD1 identical over 7 bases. The CDR3 has 15 residues. V gave up 6 bases and J gave up 0 bases; unmatched junction bases: 8. Germline CDR1 reads MNHNS; CDR2 reads SASEGT. CDR3 sequence reads: CASRGQMYYSYEQYF. The DNA for the CDR3 is TGTGCCAGCAGGGGACAGATGTACTACTCCTACGAGCAGTACTTC.

In this sample, this clonotype turned up a few times. The CDR3 region has the DNA TGTGCCAGCAGCGTAGAAGGTAACCACCAGTCCGATACGCAGTATTTT. It encodes CASSVEGNHQSDTQYF. This chain uses TRBV9 with TRBJ2-3; D gene ambiguous. Germline CDR1 is SGDLS and CDR2 is YYNGEE. This CDR3 has 16 amino acids. V lost 0 bases, J lost 6 bases, and 17 bases lay in between.

The chain uses TRBV28 and TRBJ1-6; D is undetermined. Trimming took off 7 bases at V and 8 bases at J, with 18 bases between the two ends. CDR3 size: 15 residues. The germline V gene encodes CDR1 MDHEN and CDR2 SYDVKM. CDR3 bases: TGTGCCAGCACCGAGTTCGGCAGCATTGATTCACCCCTCCACTTT. Protein product: CASTEFGSIDSPLHF. The full variable domain, its missing parts supplied by reference TRBV28 and TRBJ1-6, is DVKVTQSSRYLVKRTGEKVFLECVQDMDHENMFWYRQDPGLGLRLIYFSYDVKMKEKGDIPEGYSVSREKKERFSLILESASTNQTSMYLCASTEFGSIDSPLHFGNGTRLTVT.